This TCR beta chain was captured by sequencing in a study of T cells after somatic rescue of genetic block. Libraries were prepared by immunoSEQ multiplex PCR; TCRdb keeps only in-frame clonotypes and omits some of them. Found here are approximately 58,000 clones, around 96% of them singletons; the top ten hold around 0.078%. Deletions cut 5 bases from V and 7 bases from J, with 18 bases between. The germline V gene encodes CDR1 SGHTA and CDR2 FQGNSA. The CDR3 sequence is 14 residues long. The sample taken for sequencing was peripheral blood mononuclear cells (PBMCs). V is TRBV7-2 and J is TRBJ2-7; unclear D gene. This receptor was taken from a child younger than two. CDR3: CASSVGLRPGEQYF. The CDR3 nucleotides are TGTGCCAGCAGCGTCGGATTGCGTCCGGGTGAGCAGTACTTC.